This T cell receptor (beta chain) was recorded in a study of shared clonotypes between healthy human individuals. Findings of the study overall: Naive CD4 clonotypes overlapped across a few donors at about 5.2%. At large depth, rarefaction still showed sorted-subset sequencing to be incomplete.

Remarks on this clone: What it binds is unknown.

Terminally differentiated effector memory CD45RA+ cells were excluded by CCR7 positive selection of CD45RO-negative cells. Libraries were prepared by immunoSEQ multiplex PCR; TCRdb keeps only in-frame clonotypes and omits some of them. The sample lists 1.5 million to 2.5 million clones, about 95% occurring once. Germline V gene sequence: CDR1 SEHNR, CDR2 FQNEAQ (reference sequence). V lost 5 bases, J lost 3 bases, and 17 bases lay in between. CDR3 length: 16 residues. This receptor was identified in a young man in good health. The sequencing sample was made of naive CD8+ T cells sorted from blood. The chain employs TRBV7-9 and TRBJ2-1, with D perhaps matching TRBD1 (5 bases). The CDR3 reads CASSPRTGKDYNEQFF. DNA for the CDR3: TGTGCCAGCAGCCCCCGAACAGGAAAGGACTACAATGAGCAGTTCTTC.